This T cell receptor (beta chain) was captured in a study of vaccination effects on CD4 cells after COVID-19. Study results and caveats: Predominantly, the post-vaccine spike-reactive clones of convalescents comprised new vaccine-induced clones. Infection-derived and vaccine-derived clones contracted markedly late after vaccination.

Before sequencing, viral peptide pools were used by the ViraFEST assay to expand antigen-specific CD4+ T cells. CD4+ T cell isolation took place after 10 days of culture. By PCR, the person was confirmed to have had SARS-CoV-2 infection between March and December 2020. It was with roughly 9.5 IU/ml IL-2 and around 10 ug/ml peptides that roughly 2.2 million PBMC per well were cultured. In the cultures, half the medium was exchanged for IL-2 medium on days 3 and 7. Data came from immunoSEQ multiplex PCR; TCRdb stores just in-frame clones and leaves some out. This table holds nearly 45,000 clones, roughly two thirds found once. A word on this clone: Its antigen is undetermined.

The CDR3 consists of 12 residues. The ends were cut back, 1 base at V and 3 bases at J, with 1 base in the middle. The germline CDR1 and CDR2 sequences are LGHDT and YNNKEL (reference sequence). The input for sequencing was CD4+ T cells from PBMCs cultured with a peptide pool, taken before COVID-19 vaccination. This chain links TRBV3-1 (or the pseudogene TRBV3-2) with TRBJ1-3; D unclear. The source of this sequence is a human donor who had a prior SARS-CoV-2 infection. CDR3 sequence (DNA): TGTGCCAGCAGCCAAGTTGGAAACACCATATATTTT. Translation gives CASSQVGNTIYF.